Detailed here is one T cell receptor (beta chain). The antigen it recognizes is unknown. The sample holds no much larger clone one base away, and base qualities are not on file. This specimen belongs to a study of CD8 T cells in ankylosing spondylitis (dated by TCRdb to 2017 to 2019). In terms of the full investigation: T cell receptor beta repertoires were profiled in healthy donors and ankylosing spondylitis patients so that disease-linked TCR variants could be found. The whole study cohort included some 100 healthy donors and some 27 ankylosing spondylitis patients. Peripheral blood was sampled, and synovial fluid was additionally collected from ankylosing spondylitis patients. Points the paper makes about the study in general: Some motif variants had previously been reported in the synovial fluid and blood of reactive arthritis patients, which suggests shared mechanisms of disease initiation. Significant enrichment of the disease-linked clones was reported in matched synovial fluid samples from ankylosing spondylitis patients. Blood from ankylosing spondylitis patients appeared to be characterized by a TCR beta motif made up of seven or eight highly homologous amino acid variants. A CD8+ phenotype was shown by the disease-linked clones, which were found at relatively low frequencies in peripheral blood.

TCRdb records Illumina HiSeq 2500 as the sequencer. Quantitative 5'-RACE with molecular barcodes was the method used to prepare the TCR beta libraries. As for how the authors treated the data: To identify disease-linked TCR variants, a new computational method was used, one built on a probabilistic model of VDJ rearrangement. In TCRdb, the public reads were trimmed at Q25 with fastp and aligned with MiXCR, with productive beta chains retained. Under each unique CDR3 protein, matching rows form one entry showing the most common genes and DNA. The V and J calls here are based on TCRdb, not the publication. The sample includes roughly 700,000 distinct CDR3 sequences, with 19% observed a single time. Of the sample, approximately 18% is held by the ten largest clones. The source material was blood, either unsorted or a sorted T cell fraction (not recorded which). This TCR came from a male donor with ankylosing spondylitis.

In nucleotides, the sequence is TGCGCCAGCAGCTTTCAAATTAGCTCCTACAATGAGCAGTTCTTC. Its amino acids are CASSFQISSYNEQFF. Rearrangement joined TRBV5-1 to TRBJ2-1, with no confident D gene call. The CDR3, from cysteine to phenylalanine, totals 15 residues. The CDR3 DNA has 45 bases and is translated from base 1. The germline ends are 9 bases apart after V is trimmed by 2 bases and J by 0 bases. As encoded in the germline V gene, CDR1 is SGHRS while CDR2 is YFSETQ.